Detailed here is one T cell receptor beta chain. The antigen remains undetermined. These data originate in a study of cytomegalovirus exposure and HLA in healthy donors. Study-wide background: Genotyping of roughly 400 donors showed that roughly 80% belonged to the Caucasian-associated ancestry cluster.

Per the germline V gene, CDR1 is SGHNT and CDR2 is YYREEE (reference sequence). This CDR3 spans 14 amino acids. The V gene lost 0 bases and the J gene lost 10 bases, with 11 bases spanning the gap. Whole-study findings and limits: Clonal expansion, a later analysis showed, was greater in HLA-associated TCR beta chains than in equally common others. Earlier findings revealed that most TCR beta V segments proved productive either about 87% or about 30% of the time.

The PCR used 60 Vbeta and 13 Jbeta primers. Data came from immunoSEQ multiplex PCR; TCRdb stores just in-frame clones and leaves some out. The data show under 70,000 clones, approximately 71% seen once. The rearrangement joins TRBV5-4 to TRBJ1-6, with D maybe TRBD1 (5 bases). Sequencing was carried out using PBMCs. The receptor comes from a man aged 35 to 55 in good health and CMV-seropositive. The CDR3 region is CASSLEAGRSPLHF. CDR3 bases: TGTGCCAGCAGCTTGGAGGCAGGGCGGTCACCCCTCCACTTT.